This T cell receptor (beta chain) was identified during a study of CD8 T cells in Susac syndrome. V gave up 3 bases and J gave up 15 bases; unmatched junction bases: 7. The germline gives CDR1 MNHNS, CDR2 SASEGT. The CDR3 loop spans 13 amino acids. Random hexamers served to reverse transcribe about 0.5 to 1 ug RNA. TCRdb re-derived calls from the immunoSEQ multiplex PCR reads in MiXCR, one entry per CDR3 protein. The top ten clones hold about 0.098% of a sample with 110,000 or so distinct CDR3 sequences, 94% of them seen once. The sample was CD4+ T cells from PBMCs. V usage is TRBV6-1 and J usage is TRBJ2-1, with TRBD2 matching 11 bases. The TCR comes from a human donor in good health. DNA for the CDR3: TGTGCCAGCAGTGATAGCGGGAGGGCCAGTGGGTTCTTC. It translates to CASSDSGRASGFF.